The rows below give T cell receptor beta chains drawn from one sample of a study of T-cell reconstitution after alpha-beta-depleted transplantation in children. TCRdb ran MiXCR on the PCR reads and lists one entry per CDR3 protein. The sample carries hundreds of thousands of distinct CDR3 sequences, about an eighth recorded once. The sequencing here drew on PBMCs, taken before TCRalphabeta/CD19-depleted stem cell transplant. The origin of the receptors is a girl between 2 and 10 years old with congenital amegakaryocytic thrombocytopenia, due to receive a stem cell transplant. Each CDR3 is given with its conserved first and last residue. The order of the fields is clone size, D gene, V gene, J gene, CDR3 protein, CDR3 DNA. D genes are given only for firm matches. Only part of the rows carry a size: once, few, many, or a class if the clone is expanded.

>many|.|TRBV11-2|TRBJ2-3
CASSQIRDPGPDTQYF
TGTGCCAGCAGCCAGATTCGGGATCCAGGCCCAGATACGCAGTATTTT
>many|TRBD2|TRBV6-6|TRBJ2-5
CASSWGGGETQYF
TGTGCCAGCAGTTGGGGGGGAGGAGAGACCCAGTACTTC
>many|.|TRBV20-1|TRBJ2-7
CSARDQGGISYEQYF
TGCAGTGCTAGAGATCAAGGCGGGATCTCCTACGAGCAGTACTTC
>few|TRBD2|TRBV5-1|TRBJ2-7
CASSPQTSMSSYEQYF
TGCGCCAGCAGCCCTCAGACTAGCATGAGCTCCTACGAGCAGTACTTC
>many|.|TRBV5-1|TRBJ1-4
CASSLDRNGEKLFF
TGCGCCAGCAGCTTGGACCGCAACGGCGAAAAACTGTTTTTT
>few|.|TRBV21-1|TRBJ2-1
CASSVSSGRAEYEQFF
TGTGCCAGCAGCGTGAGTAGCGGGAGGGCCGAATATGAGCAGTTCTTC
>many|.|TRBV29-1|TRBJ2-3
CSVGGRSTDTQYF
TGCAGCGTTGGGGGCCGAAGCACAGATACGCAGTATTTT
>.|TRBD2|TRBV7-9|TRBJ2-7
CASRLAGGFEQYF
TGTGCCAGCAGACTAGCGGGAGGATTCGAGCAGTACTTC
>many|TRBD1|TRBV5-1|TRBJ1-4
CASSSLGGTGGEKLFF
TGCGCCAGCAGTAGTCTTGGAGGGACAGGGGGCGAAAAACTGTTTTTT
>.|.|TRBV12-3/TRBV12-4|TRBJ2-1
CASSLAWGVREQFF
TGTGCCAGCAGTTTAGCTTGGGGAGTTCGTGAGCAGTTCTTC
>.|.|TRBV6-5|TRBJ1-2
CASSHKGPASYGYTF
TGTGCCAGCAGTCATAAGGGTCCAGCCTCTTATGGCTACACCTTC
>few|.|TRBV19|TRBJ2-1
CASSIGGGNEQFF
TGTGCCAGTAGTATAGGAGGGGGAAATGAGCAGTTCTTC
>few|.|TRBV27|TRBJ1-2
CASSFVGGVISGYTF
TGTGCCAGCAGTTTCGTCGGGGGTGTAATCAGTGGCTACACCTTC
>.|.|TRBV6-1|TRBJ1-2
CASRPDIWDGYTF
TGTGCCAGCAGGCCCGACATTTGGGACGGCTACACCTTC
>many|.|TRBV20-1|TRBJ2-3
CSACPWESTSTDTQYF
TGCAGTGCATGTCCTTGGGAATCTACTAGCACAGATACGCAGTATTTT
>many|TRBD2|TRBV7-8|TRBJ2-7
CASSSRTSGPYEQYF
TGTGCCAGCAGCTCAAGGACTAGCGGTCCCTACGAGCAGTACTTC
>many|.|TRBV5-1|TRBJ2-3
CASTRWQGSTDTQYF
TGCGCCAGCACCCGTTGGCAGGGGTCCACAGATACGCAGTATTTT
>few|.|TRBV6-1|TRBJ1-1
CASPRSAGRGTEAFF
TGTGCCAGCCCTCGCTCGGCGGGGCGCGGGACTGAAGCTTTCTTT
>many|.|TRBV5-1|TRBJ2-3
CASSSTTGQDTQYF
TGCGCCAGCAGCTCTACGACAGGCCAAGATACGCAGTATTTT
>few|TRBD1|TRBV5-1|TRBJ1-1
CASSITPGQGRNTEAFF
TGCGCCAGCAGCATAACTCCGGGACAGGGGAGGAACACTGAAGCTTTCTTT
>.|.|TRBV28|TRBJ2-2
CARTPDRVTGELFF
TGTGCCAGAACCCCGGACAGAGTCACCGGGGAGCTGTTTTTT
>.|.|TRBV11-2|TRBJ2-3
CASSLDPPPTHYF
TGTGCCAGCAGCTTAGATCCTCCGCCTACGCACTATTTT
>.|.|TRBV5-1|TRBJ2-1
CASSLPDAYNEQFF
TGCGCCAGCAGCCTACCAGACGCCTACAATGAGCAGTTCTTC
>many|.|TRBV5-1|TRBJ2-1
CASGPEERYNEQFF
TGCGCCAGCGGGCCGGAGGAAAGATACAATGAGCAGTTCTTC
>.|.|TRBV6-1|TRBJ2-7
CASRGAWQNYEQYF
TGTGCCAGCAGAGGAGCCTGGCAGAACTACGAGCAGTACTTC
>many|TRBD1|TRBV20-1|TRBJ2-2
CSAIRGPVNTGELFF
TGCAGTGCCATTAGGGGGCCCGTGAACACCGGGGAGCTGTTTTTT
>.|TRBD1|TRBV6-5|TRBJ2-7
CASSYGQGADERYF
TGTGCCAGCAGTTACGGCCAGGGGGCCGACGAGCGGTACTTC
>.|.|TRBV20-1|TRBJ1-3
CSARNDRSSGNTIYF
TGCAGTGCTAGAAACGACCGGAGCTCTGGAAACACCATATATTTT
>many|.|TRBV7-2|TRBJ2-1
CASRPYNEQFF
TGTGCCAGCAGACCTTACAATGAGCAGTTCTTC
>few|.|TRBV7-2|TRBJ1-4
CASSPGGTRGEKLFF
TGTGCCAGCAGCCCTGGGGGGACTCGAGGGGAAAAACTGTTTTTT
>few|TRBD2|TRBV27|TRBJ2-7
CATTSIHRETSGSTEQYF
TGTGCCACAACTTCGATCCACAGGGAGACTAGCGGGAGCACCGAGCAGTACTTC
>.|.|TRBV5-1|TRBJ1-4
CASSFTTTATNEKLFF
TGCGCCAGCAGCTTCACAACGACTGCAACTAATGAAAAACTGTTTTTT
>few|.|TRBV20-1|TRBJ2-1
CSAMARYNEQFF
TGCAGTGCTATGGCCCGATACAATGAGCAGTTCTTC
>many|.|TRBV29-1|TRBJ2-3
CSVDGPSTDTQYF
TGCAGCGTTGACGGTCCTAGCACAGATACGCAGTATTTT
>many|.|TRBV2|TRBJ2-5
CASSEGGRETQYF
TGTGCCAGCAGTGAAGGGGGTAGGGAGACCCAGTACTTC
>many|TRBD2|TRBV5-1|TRBJ2-1
CASSPGTSTYNEQFF
TGCGCCAGCAGCCCCGGGACTAGTACCTACAATGAGCAGTTCTTC
>.|.|TRBV3-1|TRBJ2-5
CASSQRSGEETQYF
TGTGCCAGCAGCCAAAGGTCGGGGGAGGAGACCCAGTACTTC
>many|.|TRBV27|TRBJ2-1
CASSLASFFYNEQFF
TGTGCCAGCAGTTTGGCTAGCTTTTTCTACAATGAGCAGTTCTTC
>many|.|TRBV5-1|TRBJ2-5
CASSLSRETQYF
TGCGCCAGCAGCTTGTCGCGGGAGACCCAGTACTTC
>.|.|TRBV27|TRBJ1-4
CASSTLRGSTNEKLFF
TGTGCCAGCAGCACCCTTAGAGGTTCAACTAATGAAAAACTGTTTTTT
>few|TRBD2|TRBV19|TRBJ2-1
CASSRFPAGMRYNEQFF
TGTGCCAGTAGCCGGTTTCCAGCGGGAATGAGATACAATGAGCAGTTCTTC